This TCR beta chain is from a study of T cells in Graves' hyperthyroidism and ophthalmopathy. Broader study findings: The model made its ophthalmopathy prediction, and onset followed a median about 5.9 months later. Blood also carried most thyroid clonotypes expanded above 0.001.

This clonotype was picked up many times. The antigen remains undetermined. V was clipped by 5 bases and J by 0 bases, with 8 bases between them. CDR1 is SEHNR and CDR2 is FQNEAQ in the germline V gene (reference sequence). The CDR3 has 14 residues. From RNA transcripts, TCR beta CDR3 regions were amplified. With the HTBI primer set, the TCR CDR3 went through a first round of RT-PCR. TCRdb re-derived calls from the multiplex PCR reads in MiXCR, one entry per CDR3 protein. The sample holds 450,000 to 700,000 distinct CDR3 sequences; more than 45% are singletons and the top ten take around 7.7%. V gene TRBV7-9 combines with J gene TRBJ1-5; D uncertain. This sequence was found in a young woman with Graves' hyperthyroidism. Sequencing was performed on peripheral blood or thyroid tissue (not recorded which). Here the CDR3 reads CASSPRNSNQPQHF. The CDR3 nucleotides read TGTGCCAGCAGCCCGAGGAATAGCAATCAGCCCCAGCATTTT.